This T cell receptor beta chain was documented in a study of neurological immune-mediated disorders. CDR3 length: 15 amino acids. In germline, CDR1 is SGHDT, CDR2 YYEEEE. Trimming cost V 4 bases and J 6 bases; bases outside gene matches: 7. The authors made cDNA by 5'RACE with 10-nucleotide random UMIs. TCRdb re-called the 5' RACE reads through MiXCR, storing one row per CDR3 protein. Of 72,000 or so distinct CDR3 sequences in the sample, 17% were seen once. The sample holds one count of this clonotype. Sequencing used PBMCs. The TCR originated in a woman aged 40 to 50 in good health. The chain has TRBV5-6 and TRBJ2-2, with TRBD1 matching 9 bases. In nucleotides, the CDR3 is TGTGCCAGCAGCACCGGACAGGGGCCCCCCGGGGAGCTGTTTTTT. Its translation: CASSTGQGPPGELFF.